This TCR beta chain was captured in a study of cytomegalovirus exposure and HLA in healthy donors (dated by TCRdb to about 2017). Turning to the overall study: An earlier analysis of a few hundred of the donors reported around 280 Gb of sequence data and some 110 million unique TCR beta sequences obtained from approximately 180 million T cells. Roughly 310 gigabases of sequencing data and tens of millions of unique TCR sequences were included in an early release covering several hundred HLA-typed donors. Among the roughly 430 genotyped donors, around 81% belonged to the genetic ancestry cluster associated with self-reported Caucasian donors. The aim of the study was to test whether cataloging public T cell receptors could identify signatures of past pathogen exposure. The T cell repertoires of 666 subjects were profiled by immunosequencing and related to cytomegalovirus serostatus. A separate validation cohort of approximately 130 different subjects was used in addition to the roughly 670-subject first cohort. To predict cytomegalovirus infection status, the study combined high-throughput TCR immunosequencing, statistical association of individual TCRs with disease status, and machine learning. A later analysis re-examined previously published TCR beta repertoires from more than 600 donors and added high-resolution HLA genotyping to investigate patterns of TCR occurrence. Rather than drawing on any new phenotypic data, the later analysis identified candidate immune exposures from TCR beta sequences and the way those sequences occurred across donors. To decide whether each TCR beta V gene segment behaved as functional or pseudogenic, an earlier analysis of some 580 of the donors relied on high-throughput TCR beta sequencing. Donor age, sex, ethnicity and CMV serostatus were compiled alongside the repertoire data. A later genetic analysis used genome-wide SNP genotypes for about 60% of the 666 donors, treating that subset as a discovery cohort. Every repertoire in the discovery cohort had been generated on one and the same sequencing platform. HLA typing covered class I and class II loci at four-digit resolution. The number of typed donors differed by locus: roughly 620-630 for A, B, C, DRB1 and DQB1; some 540 for DQA1; some 590 for DPA1; and around 450 for DPB1. Roughly five DR-DQ haplotypes were handled as single units for association and clustering, since linkage in the cohort was strong. Among about 400 genotyped donors of the cohort, an average of roughly 230,000 unique TCR beta nucleotide sequences was sequenced per donor, of which approximately 19% were non-productive.

For this clone: Its cognate antigen has yet to be identified. No qualities accompany the bases; no much larger clone lies one base away.

The library came from the immunoSEQ multiplex PCR assay. For the multiplex PCR, a mixture combining 60 forward primers for TCR Vbeta segments and 13 reverse primers for TCR Jbeta segments was used. The CDR3 region of rearranged TCR beta genes was amplified from genomic DNA by a multiplex PCR assay. Amplified TCR beta libraries were sequenced as 87-base-pair reads on the Illumina HiSeq System. For the original study's pipeline: A later analysis tallied 70 million to 100 million unique TCR beta chains across the roughly 610 repertoires, and approximately 11 million of those chains were shared by two or more donors. A nearest-neighbor algorithm error-corrected the raw reads and collapsed the reads into unique sequences, merging closely related sequences to remove PCR and sequencing errors. To assign V, D and J gene segments, CDR3 sequences were aligned to IMGT reference sequences. For a sequence to be retained, a match of at least six nucleotides to both a V gene segment and a J gene segment was required. A rearrangement was called productive if the CDR3 had no stop codons and remained in frame with V and J, and every other rearrangement was called non-productive. Following IMGT convention, CDR3 was defined as the stretch from the second conserved V-encoded cysteine to the conserved J-encoded phenylalanine. Sequences without an unambiguous match to a single V gene segment were excluded from the earlier analysis of about 600 of the donors. In an earlier analysis of more than 500 of the donors, a V segment was called functional when productive rearrangements were above 56.7%, and segregating when the standard deviation between donors exceeded 5%. To diagnose cytomegalovirus status from the catalog of TCR beta chain sequences, a statistical classification framework was built. In a later analysis, V and J genes were assigned by comparing TCR nucleotide sequences against IMGT/GENE-DB human TR gene sequences. The TCRdist pipeline was used in a later analysis to assign CDR3 sequences and most-parsimonious VDJ recombination scenarios. In a later analysis, each TCR beta chain was defined by its CDR3 amino acid sequence together with its V-gene family, and reads lacking a unique V-gene family were excluded. A later analysis removed 550 to 650 highly shared, low-generation-probability nucleotide sequences to deal with suspected cross-contamination and a sequencing artifact. In a later analysis, a clonal expansion index was calculated for each public chain from normalized within-repertoire ranks of inferred template counts. A later analysis computed generation probabilities with a VDJ recombination model fitted to out-of-frame rearrangements, and checked the results against IGoR. In a later analysis, TCR-TCR, TCR-HLA and TCR-CMV co-occurrence was scored with hypergeometric tests, and a repertoire-size bias correction was applied to TCR pairs. False discovery rates were estimated in a later analysis by permuting HLA or CMV assignments 20 times. In a later analysis, co-occurring TCRs were grouped with DBSCAN, and TCRdist sequence similarity was added when clustering was performed within HLA-allele-positive subsets. For co-occurrence clustering, repertoires with fewer than 30,000 or more than 120,000 public chains were excluded, along with a handful of repertoires with anomalous nucleotide sharing. As stored in TCRdb, this immuneACCESS dataset retains in-frame rearrangements with V and J assigned. A fraction of the clones does not appear; measured against another copy, unresolved V genes explain less than half of the discrepancy, and the remainder lacks a known reason. V and J calls and clone size are given by that table; D and trimming were obtained from the DNA. This sample holds 180,000 or so clones; over 75% were observed only once. The ten largest clones represent almost 9.5% of the sample.

Study-level results and caveats: An association between a missense DCLRE1C variant and V-gene and J-gene trimming of TCR beta chains was found in a later genetic analysis and replicated in an independent cohort. Correlated functional status among segregating V segments might reflect linkage disequilibrium, but an unknown experimental factor could not be ruled out. In this cohort, only TCR beta chains were sequenced, and detectable features were limited by the absence of alpha or paired-chain data. The authors suggested that the approach could potentially be generalized to other disease states and immunological phenotypes. Fewer than 20 rarely observed V segments, including chromosome 9 orphons, were excluded from the earlier analysis of some 590 of the donors because counts were too low. Most TCR sequences were observed very rarely across donors, whereas some public TCRs were present in many individuals. A few of the identified cytomegalovirus-associated TCR beta chains were confirmed in vitro to be specific for cytomegalovirus antigens. In both the original and validation cohorts, the classifier was reported to diagnose cytomegalovirus status with high specificity and sensitivity. A later genetic analysis reported fewer N-insertions in productive TCRs among donors in an Asian-associated ancestry cluster than the approximately 700-donor mean. Roughly uniform sequencing depth across donors was assumed in presence/absence analyses, although this assumption may not hold. Immune exposure information for the cohort was limited to CMV serostatus. Some IMGT-functional V segments, including TRBV6-2 and TRBV6-3, could not be distinguished by the 87-base-pair reads and were therefore excluded. A cluster of highly shared sequence variants was judged likely to be a technical artifact of the sequencing pipeline. Most CMV-associated TCR beta chains appeared to be HLA-restricted in a later analysis, and the HLA associations seemed to be driven largely by CMV exposure. A later analysis found that HLA-associated TCR beta chains were more clonally expanded and had lower generation probabilities than equally common non-associated chains. Several of the top co-occurrence clusters appeared to be linked to parvovirus B19, influenza, CMV and Epstein-Barr virus, according to a later analysis. Strong co-occurrence of HLA alleles, especially DR and DQ, made assigning TCR associations to individual alleles difficult. In an earlier analysis of about 600 of the donors, most TCR beta V segments appeared in productive rearrangements about 90% or about 30% of the time, broadly matching IMGT annotations. A further reported finding was that TCR beta sequences accurately predicted the HLA-A and HLA-B alleles for most subjects in the first cohort. A total of fewer than 200 TCR beta chains were listed by the study as associated with cytomegalovirus. Specific HLA alleles were associated with over 15,000 TCR beta sequences at a false discovery rate of 0.05 in a later analysis. HLA typing was unavailable for some donors at each locus, so association tests used only the typed subset. According to a later analysis, TCR association rates differed among HLA loci, with DRB1 alleles showing the most associated TCRs and HLA-C alleles showing the fewest.

Counted from cysteine to phenylalanine, this CDR3 has 13 amino acids. The kept DNA is CDR3 alone, 39 bases in frame from the first base. The V end gives up 6 bases and the J end 7 bases, leaving 4 bases in the junction not matched to a gene. The germline V gene supplies CDR1 ENHRY and CDR2 SYGVKD. The cohort was made up of roughly 670 healthy bone marrow donors. All cohort members were sampled while nominally healthy, although unrecorded immune exposures were likely present. The donor was CMV seropositive and was included in the group of 250 to 300 seropositive cohort members. A peripheral blood sample was provided by each donor, and peripheral blood mononuclear cells were used for TCR beta sequencing. Genomic DNA was extracted from the blood cell samples with the Qiagen DNeasy Blood Extraction Kit.

This sequence uses TRBV10-3 and TRBJ2-1; 9 bases in the junction line up with TRBD1. This TCR came from a man in his late teens or twenties in good health and CMV-seropositive. Sequencing input: PBMCs. For the CDR3, the sequence is CAIRTDRGNEQFF. The nucleotides are TGTGCCATCAGAACTGACAGGGGGAATGAGCAGTTCTTC.